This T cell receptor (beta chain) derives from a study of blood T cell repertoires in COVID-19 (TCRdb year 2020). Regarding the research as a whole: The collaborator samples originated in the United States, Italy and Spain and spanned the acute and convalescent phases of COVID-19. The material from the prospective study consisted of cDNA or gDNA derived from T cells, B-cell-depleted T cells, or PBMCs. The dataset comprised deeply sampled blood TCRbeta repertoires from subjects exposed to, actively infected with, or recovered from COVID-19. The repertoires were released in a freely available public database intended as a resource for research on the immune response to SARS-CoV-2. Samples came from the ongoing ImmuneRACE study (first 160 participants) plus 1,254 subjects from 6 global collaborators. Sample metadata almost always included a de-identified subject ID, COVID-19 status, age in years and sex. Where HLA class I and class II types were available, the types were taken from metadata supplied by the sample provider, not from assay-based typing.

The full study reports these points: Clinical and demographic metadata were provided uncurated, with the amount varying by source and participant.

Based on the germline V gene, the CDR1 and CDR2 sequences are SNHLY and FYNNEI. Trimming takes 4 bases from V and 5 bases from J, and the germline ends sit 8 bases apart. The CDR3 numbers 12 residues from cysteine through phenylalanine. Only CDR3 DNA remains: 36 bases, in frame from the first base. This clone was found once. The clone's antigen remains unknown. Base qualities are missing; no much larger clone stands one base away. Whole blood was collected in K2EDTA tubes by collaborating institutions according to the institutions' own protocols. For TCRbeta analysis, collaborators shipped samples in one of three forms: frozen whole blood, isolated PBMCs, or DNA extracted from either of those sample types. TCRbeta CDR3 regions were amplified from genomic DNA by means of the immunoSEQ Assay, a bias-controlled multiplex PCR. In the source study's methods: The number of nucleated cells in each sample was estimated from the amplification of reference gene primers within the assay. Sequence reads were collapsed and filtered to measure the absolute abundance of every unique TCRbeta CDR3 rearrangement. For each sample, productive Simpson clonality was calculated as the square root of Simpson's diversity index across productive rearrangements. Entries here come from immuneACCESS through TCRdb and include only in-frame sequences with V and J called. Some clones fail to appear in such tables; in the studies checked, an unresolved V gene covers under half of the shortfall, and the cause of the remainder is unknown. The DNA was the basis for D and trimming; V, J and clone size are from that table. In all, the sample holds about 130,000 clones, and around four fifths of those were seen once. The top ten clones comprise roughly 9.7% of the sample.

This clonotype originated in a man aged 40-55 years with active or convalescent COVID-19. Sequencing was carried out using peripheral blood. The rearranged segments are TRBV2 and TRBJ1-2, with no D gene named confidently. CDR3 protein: CASSVEEYGYTF. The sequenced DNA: TGTGCCAGCAGTGTAGAAGAGTATGGCTACACCTTC.